These 30 T cell receptor beta chains were sequenced from one sample in a study of response to subunit inactivated influenza vaccine. In TCRdb, the RT-PCR reads were re-called with MiXCR into one record per CDR3 protein. The repertoire holds around 710,000 distinct CDR3 sequences, with approximately 15% as singletons. The sequencing here drew on PBMCs from blood, taken about 14 days before vaccination. The receptors originated from a man between 50 and 59 years old who received an inactivated influenza vaccine.

This clonotype was counted at least ten times. The chain couples TRBV9 to TRBJ2-3; the match to TRBD2 covers 8 bases. Germline V gene sequence: CDR1 SGDLS, CDR2 YYNGEE. This CDR3 contains 16 residues. Losses at the gene ends were 4 bases for V and 4 bases for J; bases not matched to a gene: 11. The DNA of the CDR3 is TGTGCCAGCAGCCTGGATTTAAGCGGGAGCGCAGATACGCAGTATTTT. This gives the protein CASSLDLSGSADTQYF.

This clonotype has only a few counts. At one end, the junction sequence differs from germline, possibly due to a read error. In DNA, the CDR3 is TGTGCCCGCAGTTTTGGGCGGCGGGACAATGAGCAGTTCTTC. Translating it yields CARSFGRRDNEQFF. The gene calls are TRBV12-3 or TRBV12-4 and TRBJ2-1; tentatively, D is TRBD2 (5 bases). The CDR3 consists of 14 residues.

In its sample, this clonotype was seen a few times. This rearrangement joins TRBV6-2 or TRBV6-3 to TRBJ2-5, with 9 bases fitting TRBD1. Germline values: CDR1 MNHEY, CDR2 SVGEGT. V was clipped by 5 bases and J by 2 bases; unmatched bases: 9. The CDR3 contains 16 residues. CDR3 bases: TGTGCCAGCAGTCCCCGTAGGGGACAGGGACAAGAGACCCAGTACTTC. It translates to CASSPRRGQGQETQYF.

The gene calls are TRBV20-1 and TRBJ2-1; 9 nucleotides agree with TRBD2. This CDR3 is built from 16 residues. J lost 2 bases, V lost 0 bases, and 5 bases had no gene match. Germline V CDR1 and CDR2: DFQATT, SNEGSKA (reference sequence). The CDR3, as DNA: TGCAGTGCTAGAGATCTCCCTAGCGGGACCTACAATGAGCAGTTCTTC. As protein: CSARDLPSGTYNEQFF.

The rearrangement joins TRBV20-1 to TRBJ2-4; TRBD1 agrees at 10 bases. The V and J ends lost 3 bases and 6 bases, in that order; junction bases with no gene match: 14. This CDR3 spans 17 amino acids. The germline V gene encodes CDR1 DFQATT and CDR2 SNEGSKA (reference sequence). The CDR3 sequence: CSASPRDRGHFGNIQYF. The CDR3 bases are TGCAGTGCTAGTCCCCGGGACAGGGGTCATTTTGGAAACATTCAGTACTTC.

This clonotype was observed a few times. This chain connects TRBV7-2 to TRBJ2-5; TRBD1 matches 9 bases. Germline CDR1 SGHTA, CDR2 FQGNSA. Trimming removed 1 base from V and 4 bases from J; junction bases left unmatched: 7. This CDR3 has 16 residues. The CDR3 loop is CASSLEGTGLGETQYF. Here the CDR3 DNA reads TGTGCCAGCAGCTTAGAGGGGACAGGGTTAGGAGAGACCCAGTACTTC.

The chain has TRBV5-1 and TRBJ2-1; the D gene is possibly TRBD1 (6 bases). V lost 0 bases and J lost 6, with 16 bases in between. Per germline, CDR1 SGHRS and CDR2 YFSETQ. The CDR3 totals 16 residues. The CDR3 sequence is CASSLELGAISNEQFF. CDR3 nucleotides: TGCGCCAGCAGCTTGGAGTTGGGGGCTATATCCAATGAGCAGTTCTTC.

The chain joins TRBV6-1 to TRBJ1-5, with D possibly being TRBD1 (5 bases). The CDR3 length is 14 residues. With 6 bases removed from V and 6 bases from J, the gap between germline ends came to 15 bases. Germline V gene sequence: CDR1 MNHNS, CDR2 SASEGT. In DNA, the CDR3 is TGTGCCAGCAGCCCGGGGCAGTTCTCTCAGCCCCAGCATTTT. Amino acid sequence: CASSPGQFSQPQHF.

CDR3 protein: CAWSVGGQGADTQYF. The CDR3, as DNA: TGTGCCTGGAGTGTAGGTGGTCAGGGGGCAGATACGCAGTATTTT. This sequence joins TRBV30 and TRBJ2-3, with 7 positions matching TRBD1. The CDR3 has 15 amino acids. In germline, CDR1 is GTSNPN, CDR2 SVGIG (reference sequence). Trimming took 0 bases from V and 4 from J; bases not matched to a gene: 7. The full variable domain, completed using reference TRBV30 and TRBJ2-3, is SQTIHQWPATLVQPVGSPLSLECTVEGTSNPNLYWYRQAAGRGLQLLFYSVGIGQISSEVPQNLSASRPQDRQFILSSKKLLLSDSGFYLCAWSVGGQGADTQYFGPGTRLTVL.

The chain is built from TRBV27 and TRBJ2-3; either TRBD1 or TRBD2 may supply D (5 bases each). The CDR3 spans 20 residues. V was cut by 7 bases and J by 2 bases, with 31 bases left in between. CDR1 is MNHEY, CDR2 SMNVEV, per germline (reference sequence). The CDR3 region is CASNPQNGYRGRSFTDTQYF. In DNA form, the CDR3 reads TGTGCCAGCAACCCCCAGAACGGGTATCGGGGCAGGAGTTTCACAGATACGCAGTATTTT.

This clonotype has ten or more counts. The chain joins TRBV12-3 or TRBV12-4 to TRBJ2-7, with D perhaps TRBD1 or TRBD2 (6 bases each). The CDR3 has 13 residues. Trimming left V 3 bases short and J 4 bases short, with 10 bases between. This CDR3 is CASSFGGPYEQYF. The CDR3 nucleotides read TGTGCCAGCAGTTTCGGGGGCCCGTACGAGCAGTACTTC.

The V and J genes are TRBV6-1 and TRBJ2-1; 9 bases align to TRBD2. Germline loops: CDR1 MNHNS, CDR2 SASEGT. V lost 6 bases to trimming and J lost 3 bases; unmatched junction nucleotides: 9. The CDR3 runs to 16 residues. CDR3 sequence: CASSLLTSGNYNEQFF. Here the CDR3 DNA reads TGTGCCAGCAGCCTCCTGACTAGCGGAAACTACAATGAGCAGTTCTTC.

Worth noting for this clonotype: This may come from a read error, since a much larger clone is one base off. It is likely a read error, because the conserved phenylalanine at the end of the CDR3 is missing. The chain links TRBV28 to TRBJ2-1, with TRBD2 identical over 7 bases. Germline CDR1 is MDHEN and CDR2 is SYDVKM. Trimming cost V 6 bases and J 4 bases; bases outside gene matches: 3. The CDR3 is made up of 13 amino acids. CDR3 DNA: TGTGCCAGCAGAGGGCGGGGGTACAATGAGCAGTTCTTG. It is translated as CASRGRGYNEQFL.

This clonotype was seen only a few times. The V call is TRBV29-1, the J call TRBJ2-1; D unresolved. Germline CDR1 and CDR2: SQVTM and ANQGSEA. This CDR3 has 14 residues. V lost 2 bases to trimming and J lost 0 bases, with 8 bases between them. The CDR3 DNA is TGCAGCGTTGAACCGCGGCGCTCCTACAATGAGCAGTTCTTC. It is translated as CSVEPRRSYNEQFF.

This clonotype occurred a few times. This chain links TRBV19 with TRBJ1-4; D not resolved. There are 14 residues in the CDR3. Deletions cut 7 bases from V and 4 bases from J, with 13 bases between. Germline CDR1 reads LNHDA; CDR2 reads SQIVND (reference sequence). The CDR3 reads CASMVPGSNEKLFF. The CDR3 DNA sequence: TGTGCCAGTATGGTTCCAGGCAGTAATGAAAAACTGTTTTTT.

The gene calls are TRBV4-2 and TRBJ2-5; the D call may be TRBD1 or TRBD2 (5 bases each). Trimming removed 1 base from V and 1 base from J, with 16 bases in between. The CDR3 spans 17 residues. The germline gives CDR1 LGHNA, CDR2 YNFKEQ. The CDR3 spells CASSQAGFGTIQETQYF. Written as DNA, the CDR3 is TGTGCCAGCAGCCAAGCAGGGTTCGGGACGATCCAAGAGACCCAGTACTTC.

This clonotype was picked up a small number of times. The V and J genes are TRBV12-3 or TRBV12-4 and TRBJ2-5, with 10 bases matching TRBD2. This CDR3 has 15 amino acids. V was clipped by 5 bases and J by 3 bases; unmatched bases: 6. CDR3 region: CASSPASGGEETQYF. The CDR3 coding sequence is TGTGCCAGCAGTCCAGCTAGCGGGGGCGAAGAGACCCAGTACTTC.

The sample holds many counts of this clonotype. The chain joins TRBV20-1 to TRBJ2-5; no firm D call. This CDR3 comprises 13 residues. From germline, CDR1 is DFQATT and CDR2 SNEGSKA (reference sequence). V lost 3 bases, J lost 5 bases, and 13 bases lay in between. DNA of the CDR3: TGCAGTGCTAGGCGGCTAGGCGGTGAGACCCAGTACTTC. Residues: CSARRLGGETQYF.

In this sample, this clonotype turned up a few times. The CDR3 spells CASSLIIGTESTGNQPQHF. CDR3 nucleotides: TGTGCCAGCAGTTTGATCATAGGGACGGAATCCACAGGTAACCAGCCCCAGCATTTT. This chain joins TRBV28 and TRBJ1-5; the D gene is possibly TRBD1 (5 bases). V was shortened by 3 bases and J by 7 bases, with 28 bases between the two germline ends. Germline V CDR1 and CDR2: MDHEN, SYDVKM. The CDR3 sequence is 19 residues long.

The chain carries TRBV6-2 or TRBV6-3 and TRBJ2-7, with TRBD2 identical over 13 bases. With 10 bases clipped from V and 3 bases from J, the junction kept 6 bases outside the gene matches. The germline CDR1 and CDR2 sequences are MNHEY and SVGEGT. The CDR3 is made up of 14 amino acids. The CDR3 is CATIRTSGSYEQYF. CDR3 DNA sequence: TGTGCCACCATAAGGACTAGCGGGAGCTACGAGCAGTACTTC.

This rearrangement joins TRBV6-6 to TRBJ2-7; D possibly corresponds to TRBD1 (6 bases). The germline V and J ends were trimmed by 7 bases and 3 bases, with 13 bases remaining between them. Germline V lookup: CDR1 MNHNY, CDR2 SVGAGI (reference sequence). The CDR3 is made up of 13 amino acids. The CDR3, as DNA: TGTGCCAGCACCCGGGACACAGGCTACGAGCAGTACTTC. Translation: CASTRDTGYEQYF.

In its sample, this clonotype was seen a few times. This sequence joins TRBV12-3 or TRBV12-4 and TRBJ2-3, with a tentative D call TRBD1 (6 bases). This CDR3 contains 11 residues. V shed 8 bases and J shed 4 bases, with 7 bases lying between them. As DNA, the CDR3 is TGTGCCAGCGGGGGCGCAGATACGCAGTATTTT. Translating gives CASGGADTQYF.

The sample holds a few counts of this clonotype. V is TRBV20-1 and J is TRBJ2-7, with 7 bases that match TRBD1. Germline V lookup: CDR1 DFQATT, CDR2 SNEGSKA (reference sequence). This CDR3 region has 14 residues. V was pared by 3 bases and J by 2 bases, with 7 bases of the junction left unmatched. CDR3 DNA: TGCAGTGCTAGGCCCGGGACAGAACCCTACGAGCAGTACTTC. Protein: CSARPGTEPYEQYF.

The genes are TRBV4-2 and TRBJ1-4; D gene unclear. The CDR3 sequence is 14 residues long. Germline CDR1 and CDR2: LGHNA and YNFKEQ. Trimming removed 1 base from V and 4 bases from J, with 7 bases in between. CDR3 sequence reads: CASSQVGHNEKLFF. The CDR3 DNA reads TGTGCCAGCAGCCAAGTAGGGCATAATGAAAAACTGTTTTTT.

This clonotype was observed a handful of times. CDR3 coding DNA: TGTGCCAGCAGCTTATACGGGGTGTTTAACTATGGCTACACCTTC. This translates into CASSLYGVFNYGYTF. The rearrangement uses TRBV7-2 and TRBJ1-2; D unclear. This CDR3 is built from 15 residues. Trimming left V 2 bases short and J 1 base short, with 11 bases between. CDR1 and CDR2 (germline): SGHTA, FQGNSA.

Worth noting for this clonotype: This clone may be a read error of a much larger clone one base away. J is TRBJ2-3 and V is TRBV7-9; D unresolved. The germline CDR1 and CDR2 sequences are SEHNR and FQNEAQ (reference sequence). The CDR3 consists of 11 residues. The V end lost 5 bases, the J end lost 5 bases, and 5 bases lay between the germline ends. CDR3 region: CASSHGDTQYF. The CDR3 nucleotides read TGTGCCAGCAGCCACGGAGATACGCAGTATTTT.

The V gene is TRBV12-3 or TRBV12-4, the J gene TRBJ2-5, with TRBD1 matching over 7 bases. The ends lost 6 bases at V and 3 bases at J; junction bases unmatched: 4. There are 13 residues in the CDR3. The CDR3 DNA is TGTGCCAGCAGACGCGGACAGGAAGAGACCCAGTACTTC. Translating it yields CASRRGQEETQYF.

This clonotype occurred many times. V is TRBV7-2 and J is TRBJ1-3; D is unresolved. This CDR3 spans 14 amino acids. The V and J ends lost 5 bases and 1 base respectively, with 9 bases between them. In germline, CDR1 is SGHTA, CDR2 FQGNSA. CDR3 bases: TGTGCCAGCAGCCCCGGAGGATCTGGAAACACCATATATTTT. Protein product: CASSPGGSGNTIYF. Full variable domain (remainder filled in from reference TRBV7-2 and TRBJ1-3): GAGVSQSPSNKVTEKGKDVELRCDPISGHTALYWYRQSLGQGLEFLIYFQGNSAPDKSGLPSDRFSAERTGGSVSTLTIQRTQQEDSAVYLCASSPGGSGNTIYFGEGSWLTVV.

The CDR3: CASSLDLGGGVNNEQFF. CDR3 nucleotide sequence: TGTGCCAGCAGCTTAGATTTGGGCGGGGGGGTAAATAATGAGCAGTTCTTC. V is TRBV7-6 and J is TRBJ2-1; 9 positions match TRBD2. V was clipped by 1 base and J by 7 bases; unmatched bases: 11. CDR1 is SGHVS, CDR2 FNYEAQ, per germline. The CDR3 has 17 amino acids.

The sample holds a few counts of this clonotype. J is TRBJ1-4 and V is TRBV20-1, with TRBD1 matching over 8 bases. V lost 0 bases, J lost 2 bases, and 8 bases stayed unmatched. The CDR3 is 17 residues long. Per germline, CDR1 DFQATT and CDR2 SNEGSKA (reference sequence). CDR3 region: CSARDQGALSTNEKLFF. CDR3 DNA: TGCAGTGCTAGAGATCAGGGGGCCCTTTCGACTAATGAAAAACTGTTTTTT.